This TCR beta chain comes out of a study of T-cell memory formation after mild COVID-19. Using its own MiXCR run on the 5' RACE reads, TCRdb lists one record per CDR3 protein. The data contain 350,000 to 450,000 distinct CDR3 sequences, approximately 14% of them singletons. The CDR3 is 12 amino acids. V dropped 8 bases and J dropped 4 bases, with 11 bases sitting between them. Only a few counts were recorded for this clonotype. The origin of this receptor is a man in his late teens or twenties who had mild COVID-19 (a few samples of this study predate the infection). Cell type and time point are not known. Specimen: PBMCs or a T cell subset sorted from them (not recorded which). V is TRBV12-3 or TRBV12-4 and J is TRBJ1-2, with a weak D call TRBD1 (5 bases). Here the CDR3 reads CASGGGGYGYTF. The DNA for the CDR3 is TGTGCCAGCGGCGGGGGTGGCTATGGCTACACCTTC.